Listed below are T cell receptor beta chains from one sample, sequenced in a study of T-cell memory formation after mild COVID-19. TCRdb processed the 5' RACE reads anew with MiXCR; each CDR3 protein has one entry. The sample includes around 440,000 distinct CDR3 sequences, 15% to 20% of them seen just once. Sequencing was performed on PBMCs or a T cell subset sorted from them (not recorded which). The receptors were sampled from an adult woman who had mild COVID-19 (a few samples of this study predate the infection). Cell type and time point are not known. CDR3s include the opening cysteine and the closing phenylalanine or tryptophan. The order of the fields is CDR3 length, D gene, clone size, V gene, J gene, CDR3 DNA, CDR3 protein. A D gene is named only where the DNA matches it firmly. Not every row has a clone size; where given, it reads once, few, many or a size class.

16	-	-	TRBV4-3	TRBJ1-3	TGCGCCAGCAGCCAAGTTGTCGTCAGCGAGAGAAACACCATATATTTT	CASSQVVVSERNTIYF
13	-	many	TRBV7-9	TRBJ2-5	TGTGCCAGCAGCTTAGCGGCGGAAGAGACCCAGTACTTC	CASSLAAEETQYF
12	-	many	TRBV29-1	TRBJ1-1	TGCAGCGTTGGTCAGATCCAGAAGCAAGCTTTCTTT	CSVGQIQKQAFF
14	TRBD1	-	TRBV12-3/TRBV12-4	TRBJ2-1	TGTGCCAGCAAACCCGGGACAGGGTACAATGAGCAGTTCTTC	CASKPGTGYNEQFF
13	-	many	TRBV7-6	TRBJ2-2	TGTGCCAGCAGAGGACGGAACACCGGGGAGCTGTTTTTT	CASRGRNTGELFF
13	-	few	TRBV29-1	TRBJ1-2	TGCAGCGTCAACCGGGACACCCGAGGTGGCTACACCTTC	CSVNRDTRGGYTF
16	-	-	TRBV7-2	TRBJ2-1	TGTGCCAGCAGCTCAACCATATTGACCACCTACAATGAGCAGTTCTTC	CASSSTILTTYNEQFF
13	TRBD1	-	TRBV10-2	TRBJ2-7	TGCGCCAGCAGAGCAGACAGGGGTTACGAGCAGTACTTC	CASRADRGYEQYF
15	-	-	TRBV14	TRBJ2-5	TGTGCCAGCAGCCAACAACGGACAAGTAGGGAGACCCAGTACTTC	CASSQQRTSRETQYF
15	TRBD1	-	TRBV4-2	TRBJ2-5	TGTGCCAGCAGCCAAGTGGGACAGGGATGGCAGACCCAGTACTTC	CASSQVGQGWQTQYF
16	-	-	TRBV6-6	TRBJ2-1	TGTGCCAGCAGTTCCCCGGGCCTCAGCAGAGGCAATGAGCAGTTCTTC	CASSSPGLSRGNEQFF
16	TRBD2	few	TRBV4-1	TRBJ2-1	TGCGCCAGCAGCCAAGAGTTAGCGGGGCTGCGCAATGAGCAGTTCTTC	CASSQELAGLRNEQFF
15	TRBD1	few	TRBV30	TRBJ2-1	TGTGCCTGGGCCGTCGGGACAGGGGGCTACAATGAGCAGTTCTTC	CAWAVGTGGYNEQFF
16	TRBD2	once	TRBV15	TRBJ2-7	TGTGCCACCAGCAGAGTGACTAGCGGGAGGGTTTACGAGCAGTACTTC	CATSRVTSGRVYEQYF
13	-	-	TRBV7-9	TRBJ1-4	TGTGCCAGCAGCTTGTCCAGGGACGAAAAACTGTTTTTT	CASSLSRDEKLFF
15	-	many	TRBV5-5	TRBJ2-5	TGTGCCAGCAGCCCAGTCCACGCGGGGAAAGAGACCCAGTACTTC	CASSPVHAGKETQYF
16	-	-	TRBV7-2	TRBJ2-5	TGTGCCAGCAGCTTAGCGCAGTGGAACAGCATTGAGACCCAGTACTTC	CASSLAQWNSIETQYF
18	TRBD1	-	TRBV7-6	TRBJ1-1	TGTGCCAGCAGCTTAGCGCGAAGGGACAGGGGGGTGAGGACTGAAGCTTTCTTT	CASSLARRDRGVRTEAFF
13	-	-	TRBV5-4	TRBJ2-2	TGTGCCAGCTGCTCCTACACCGGGGGGGAGCTGTTTTTT	CASCSYTGGELFF
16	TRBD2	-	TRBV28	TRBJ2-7	TGTGCCAGCAGCCCATATGGACTAGCGGGAAACTACGAGCAGTACTTC	CASSPYGLAGNYEQYF
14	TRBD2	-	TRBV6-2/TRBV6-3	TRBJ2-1	TGTGCCAGCAGACAAAGCGGACTAGCGGGAGAGCAGTTCTTC	CASRQSGLAGEQFF
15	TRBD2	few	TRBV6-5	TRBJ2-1	TGTGCCAGCAGTCCCCGGGGGGAATTTGGCAATGAGCAGTTCTTC	CASSPRGEFGNEQFF
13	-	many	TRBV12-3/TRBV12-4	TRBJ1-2	TGCGCCAGCAGCTTGGGCGGGAACTATGGCTACACCTTC	CASSLGGNYGYTF
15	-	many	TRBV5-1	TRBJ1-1	TGCGCCAGCAGCTTGTTAGCGGTCGGGGAAACTGAAGCTTTCTTT	CASSLLAVGETEAFF
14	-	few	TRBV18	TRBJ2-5	TGTGCCAGCTCACCACGGGAATTTCAAGAGACCCAGTACTTC	CASSPREFQETQYF
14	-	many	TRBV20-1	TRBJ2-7	TGCAGTGCTAGAGATACCAAAGAATACTACGAGCAGTACTTC	CSARDTKEYYEQYF
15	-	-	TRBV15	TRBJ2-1	TGTGCCACCAGCAGAGCGCGCCTAGTCGGCGATGAGCAGTTCTTC	CATSRARLVGDEQFF
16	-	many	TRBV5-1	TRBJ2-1	TGCGCCAGCAGCTGGGGAGGCAGGGCCTCCTACAATGAGCAGTTCTTC	CASSWGGRASYNEQFF
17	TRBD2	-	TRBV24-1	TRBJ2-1	TGTGCCACCAGTGACAGGACTAGCGGGAGCTCCTACAATGAGCAGTTCTTC	CATSDRTSGSSYNEQFF
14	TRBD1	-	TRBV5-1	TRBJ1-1	TGCGCCAGCAGCGAGGGACAGGGTACGACTGAAGCTTTCTTT	CASSEGQGTTEAFF
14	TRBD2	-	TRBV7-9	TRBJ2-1	TGTGCCAGCGTGGGGCTAGCGGGATCTTATGAGCAGTTCTTC	CASVGLAGSYEQFF
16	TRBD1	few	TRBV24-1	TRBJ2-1	TGTGCCACCAGTGACCGACAGGGTGGCACCTACAATGAGCAGTTCTTC	CATSDRQGGTYNEQFF
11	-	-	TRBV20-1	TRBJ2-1	TGCAGTGCTAGAGGACTAGGGGAGCAGTTCTTC	CSARGLGEQFF
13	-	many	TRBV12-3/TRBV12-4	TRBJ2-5	TGTGCCAGCAGACGGGGGGCTCTTGAGACCCAGTACTTC	CASRRGALETQYF